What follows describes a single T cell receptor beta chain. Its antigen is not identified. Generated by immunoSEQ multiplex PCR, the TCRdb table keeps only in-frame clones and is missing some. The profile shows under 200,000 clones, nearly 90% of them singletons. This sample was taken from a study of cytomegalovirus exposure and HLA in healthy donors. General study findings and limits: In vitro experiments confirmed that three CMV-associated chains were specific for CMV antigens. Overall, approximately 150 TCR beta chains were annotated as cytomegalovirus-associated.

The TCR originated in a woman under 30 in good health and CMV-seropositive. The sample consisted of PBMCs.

CDR3 amino acids: CSVGGAGGREQFF. DNA of the CDR3: TGCAGCGTTGGAGGAGCGGGAGGTCGGGAGCAGTTCTTC. The chain joins TRBV29-1 to TRBJ2-1, with 9 bases that match TRBD2. Germline V gene lookup returns CDR1 SQVTM and CDR2 ANQGSEA. The J segment lost 10 bases and the V segment lost 4 bases, leaving 8 bases of the junction unmatched. This CDR3 contains 13 residues.